A single sample gave rise to the 25 T cell receptor beta chains below, sequenced in a study of T-cell reconstitution after alpha-beta-depleted transplantation in children. The authors prepared the TCRbeta library with unique molecular identifiers. TCRdb reprocessed the PCR reads via MiXCR and lists one record per CDR3 protein. The sample holds hundreds of thousands of distinct CDR3 sequences; under 15% are singletons and the top ten take 2% to 2.5%. Material: PBMCs, mostly from graft donor cells, obtained 360 days after TCRalphabeta/CD19-depleted stem cell transplant. The origin of the receptors is a male patient under 18 who had a stem cell transplant for acute myeloid leukemia, so the T cells may come from the graft donor.

Concerning this clonotype: A much larger clone differs from this one at a single base, so this may be a read error. CDR3 DNA sequence: TGCAGCGTTGAGAACACTGAAGCTTTCTTT. The encoded protein is CSVENTEAFF. The chain is built from TRBV29-1 and TRBJ1-1, with no clear D. V was pared by 3 bases and J by 1 base, with 0 bases between. This CDR3 has 10 amino acids. Germline values: CDR1 SQVTM, CDR2 ANQGSEA. Complete variable domain (other parts from reference TRBV29-1 and TRBJ1-1): SAVISQKPSRDICQRGTSLTIQCQVDSQVTMMFWYRQQPGQSLTLIATANQGSEATYESGFVIDKFPISRPNLTFSTLTVSNMSPEDSSIYLCSVENTEAFFGQGTRLTVV.

This clonotype was seen repeatedly, ten times or more. The CDR3 is CASSLDREGPYEQYF. As DNA, the CDR3 is TGCGCCAGCAGCTTGGACCGGGAGGGCCCCTACGAGCAGTACTTC. The chain links TRBV5-1 to TRBJ2-7; 8 bases map to TRBD2. Trimming removed 0 bases from V and 2 bases from J; junction bases left unmatched: 4. The CDR3 is made up of 15 amino acids. Germline loops: CDR1 SGHRS, CDR2 YFSETQ.

The table lists this clonotype with a few counts. The rearrangement joins TRBV7-9 to TRBJ2-7; D perhaps matches TRBD2 (5 bases). V lost 0 bases to trimming and J lost 7 bases, with 10 bases between them. CDR1 is SEHNR and CDR2 is FQNEAQ in the germline V gene (reference sequence). The length of the CDR3 is 13 residues. CDR3 sequence: CASSLANSGEQYF. The CDR3 nucleotides are TGTGCCAGCAGCTTAGCCAATTCGGGGGAGCAGTACTTC.

This clonotype was detected only a few times. This chain joins TRBV7-9 and TRBJ2-5; D is perhaps TRBD1 (5 bases). The CDR3 consists of 15 residues. The V gene lost 5 bases and the J gene lost 2 bases, with 15 bases spanning the gap. Germline assignment: CDR1 SEHNR and CDR2 FQNEAQ (reference sequence). CDR3 protein: CASSLVGADQETQYF. The CDR3 bases are TGTGCCAGCAGCCTCGTAGGGGCCGATCAAGAGACCCAGTACTTC.

The V and J genes are TRBV21-1 and TRBJ2-3; the table's D call, TRBD1, was not checked against the DNA. TRBV21-1 is classified as a pseudogene. The CDR3 sequence is 17 residues long. The DNA of the CDR3 is TGTGCCAGCACCCCAGGGGGCGGACGACCTAGCACAGATACGCAGTATTTT. This codes for CASTPGGGRPSTDTQYF.

The rearrangement joins TRBV19 to TRBJ2-1; D is perhaps TRBD2 (6 bases). There are 16 residues in the CDR3. Germline V CDR1 and CDR2: LNHDA, SQIVND (reference sequence). Trimming shortened V by 7 bases and J by 5 bases, and 21 bases separated the two germline ends. For the CDR3, the DNA is TGTGCCAGTACCCGGGGGAATCCCTTTACACACAATGAGCAGTTCTTC. Translating gives CASTRGNPFTHNEQFF.

There are many counts of this clonotype. The V and J genes are TRBV12-3 or TRBV12-4 and TRBJ2-7; possible D gene TRBD2, 6 bases. Trimming removed 3 bases at V and 6 bases at J, with 12 bases between. There are 13 residues in the CDR3. For the CDR3, the DNA is TGTGCCAGCAGTTTGCGGGAAGAACTCGAGCAGTACTTC. This sequence encodes CASSLREELEQYF.

This clonotype was counted only a few times. The chain employs TRBV20-1 and TRBJ1-5; D not resolved. The length of the CDR3 is 13 residues. Per the germline V gene, CDR1 is DFQATT and CDR2 is SNEGSKA (reference sequence). Trimming pared 8 bases from V and 0 bases from J, leaving 11 bases between. In nucleotides, the CDR3 is TGCAGTACCGCACCTGTTAGCAATCAGCCCCAGCATTTT. The encoded protein is CSTAPVSNQPQHF.

The chain combines TRBV7-3 with TRBJ2-1; possibly TRBD2 for D (5 bases). Looked up from germline, CDR1 is SGHTA and CDR2 is FQGTGA. The V gene lost 2 bases and the J gene lost 7 bases, with 18 bases spanning the gap. CDR3 length: 16 residues. CDR3 bases: TGTGCCAGCAGCTTACGACTAAACCTGCTTGCGAATGAGCAGTTCTTC. Translation: CASSLRLNLLANEQFF.

This clonotype was picked up a small number of times. The chain employs TRBV12-3 or TRBV12-4 and TRBJ1-5, with 8 bases lining up with TRBD1. J was trimmed by 4 bases and V by 8 bases; bases with no gene match: 16. The CDR3 extends over 17 amino acids. CDR3 sequence: CASHTSSGGTLNQPQHF. The CDR3 region has the DNA TGTGCCAGCCACACTTCGTCAGGGGGCACTCTTAATCAGCCCCAGCATTTT.

This clonotype turned up a few times. This chain links TRBV5-6 with TRBJ2-7, with D possibly being TRBD2 (5 bases). Per germline, CDR1 SGHDT and CDR2 YYEEEE. Trimming cost V 2 bases and J 10 bases, with 19 bases left between them. The CDR3 is 14 residues long. The DNA of the CDR3 is TGTGCCAGCAGCTTAGGGAGAAGTACCAGCGAACAGTACTTC. As protein: CASSLGRSTSEQYF. The whole variable domain, remainder taken from reference TRBV5-6 and TRBJ2-7, is DAGVTQSPTHLIKTRGQQVTLRCSPKSGHDTVSWYQQALGQGPQFIFQYYEEEERQRGNFPDRFSGHQFPNYSSELNVNALLLGDSALYLCASSLGRSTSEQYFGPGTRLTVT.

The CDR3 region has the DNA TGTGCCAGCAGCCCCAGAGTGGGGGCGCAAGGAGATACGCAGTATTTT. It translates to CASSPRVGAQGDTQYF. The J gene is TRBJ2-3, the V gene TRBV11-2; weak D call: TRBD1 (6 bases). Trimming stripped 5 bases from V and 5 bases from J, with 20 bases between. CDR1 is SGHAT, CDR2 FQNNGV, per germline. This CDR3 has 16 amino acids.

This clonotype was recorded a few times. V usage is TRBV5-1 and J usage is TRBJ1-1; weak D call: TRBD1 (6 bases). The V end lost 4 bases, the J end lost 0 bases, and 16 bases lay between the germline ends. CDR3 length equals 16 residues. CDR1 SGHRS and CDR2 YFSETQ come from the germline V gene. The DNA for the CDR3 is TGCGCCAGCAGCCCCGGGGGCCTGGGGGTGAACACTGAAGCTTTCTTT. It yields the protein CASSPGGLGVNTEAFF. Using reference TRBV5-1 and TRBJ1-1 for the parts outside the CDR3, the full variable domain is KAGVTQTPRYLIKTRGQQVTLSCSPISGHRSVSWYQQTPGQGLQFLFEYFSETQRNKGNFPGRFSGRQFSNSRSEMNVSTLELGDSALYLCASSPGGLGVNTEAFFGQGTRLTVV.

V gene TRBV18 combines with J gene TRBJ1-2; no reliable D call. V was pared by 3 bases and J by 3 bases, with 5 bases between. The CDR3 is made up of 12 amino acids. Per germline, CDR1 KGHSH and CDR2 LQKENI. CDR3 region: CASSPSDYGYTF. The CDR3 DNA is TGTGCCAGCTCACCGTCGGACTATGGCTACACCTTC.

The chain joins TRBV27 to TRBJ2-3, with TRBD2 identical over 9 bases. The V segment lost 5 bases and the J segment 2 bases; nucleotides outside the gene matches: 5. This CDR3 has 15 residues. CDR1 is MNHEY, CDR2 SMNVEV, per germline (reference sequence). The CDR3 DNA reads TGTGCCAGCAGTAACATAGCGGGAGTCACAGATACGCAGTATTTT. It specifies CASSNIAGVTDTQYF.

CDR3 coding DNA: TGTGCCAGCAGCCGAGGGGGACCAACAAATCAGCCCCAGCATTTT. Translation gives CASSRGGPTNQPQHF. V is TRBV7-2 and J is TRBJ1-5; the D gene is possibly TRBD1 (6 bases). With 5 bases removed from V and 4 bases from J, the gap between germline ends came to 15 bases. Germline CDR1 reads SGHTA; CDR2 reads FQGNSA. The CDR3 has 15 residues.

Regarding this clonotype: Since the CDR3 does not end with the conserved phenylalanine or tryptophan, this likely comes from a read error. Because the CDR3's place on the DNA is in doubt, the DNA is left out and the CDR3 is given as listed by TCRdb. The chain employs TRBV6-6 and TRBJ2-1; the D call in the table, TRBD1, was not verified against the DNA. Germline values: CDR1 MNHNY, CDR2 SVGAGI (reference sequence). The CDR3 extends over 13 residues, inclusive of both ends. The CDR3 is CASSARGITGPGI.

The chain has TRBV20-1 and TRBJ2-2; a weak D match, TRBD2 (7 bases). The CDR3 consists of 14 residues. Per the germline V gene, CDR1 is DFQATT and CDR2 is SNEGSKA (reference sequence). V was cut by 5 bases and J by 5 bases, with 15 bases left in between. The CDR3 protein is CSAQGGSGTGELFF. The CDR3 DNA is TGCAGTGCTCAAGGGGGTAGCGGGACCGGGGAGCTGTTTTTT.

The rearrangement joins TRBV28 to TRBJ1-1; possible D gene TRBD1, 6 bases. CDR1 is MDHEN, CDR2 SYDVKM, per germline. The ends were cut back, 3 bases at V and 0 bases at J, with 11 bases in the middle. The CDR3 has 15 residues. CDR3 region: CASSLGGSLNTEAFF. The CDR3 DNA reads as TGTGCCAGCAGTTTGGGGGGCAGCTTGAACACTGAAGCTTTCTTT.

This clonotype was seen more than once but under ten times. The rearrangement links TRBV7-9 to TRBJ2-1, with 8 bases that match TRBD2. The germline V gene has CDR1 SEHNR and CDR2 FQNEAQ (reference sequence). After removal of 0 bases from V and 15 bases from J, the junction contained 10 bases not matched to a gene. CDR3 size: 14 residues. The CDR3 DNA follows: TGTGCCAGCAGCTTAGCGTTCCTTAGCGGGATTACGTTCTTC. Its translation: CASSLAFLSGITFF.

With respect to this clonotype: A much larger clone lies a single base off, so this may be a read error. V and J are TRBV15 and TRBJ2-1, with D unclear. The CDR3 has 14 amino acids. CDR1 is LNHNV and CDR2 is YYDKDF in the germline V gene (reference sequence). The CDR3 region has the DNA TGTGCCACCAGCTTCGTGGTGTCCTACAATGAGCAGATCTTC. This codes for CATSFVVSYNEQIF.

CDR3 residues: CASSFPHPNQPQHF. CDR3 bases: TGTGCCAGCAGTTTCCCCCACCCAAATCAGCCCCAGCATTTT. The gene calls are TRBV28 and TRBJ1-5; the D is unclear. V dropped 3 bases and J dropped 4 bases, with 10 bases sitting between them. Germline loops: CDR1 MDHEN, CDR2 SYDVKM. The CDR3 is 14 amino acids. The full variable domain, completed using reference TRBV28 and TRBJ1-5, is DVKVTQSSRYLVKRTGEKVFLECVQDMDHENMFWYRQDPGLGLRLIYFSYDVKMKEKGDIPEGYSVSREKKERFSLILESASTNQTSMYLCASSFPHPNQPQHFGDGTRLSIL.

In this sample, this clonotype turned up many times. The CDR3 region is CASSLGLEADTQYF. The CDR3, as DNA: TGCGCCAGCAGCTTGGGTCTGGAGGCAGATACGCAGTATTTT. The J gene is TRBJ2-3, the V gene TRBV5-1, with TRBD2 as a possible D gene (5 bases). The CDR3 length is 14 residues. Germline V gives CDR1 SGHRS, CDR2 YFSETQ. Deletions cut 0 bases from V and 4 bases from J, with 9 bases between.

This clonotype was counted at least ten times. The chain combines TRBV4-2 with TRBJ2-6; 13 bases align to TRBD2. V dropped 1 base and J dropped 4; count of bases not matched to a gene: 10. Germline-derived CDR1 and CDR2 are LGHNA and YNFKEQ. This CDR3 contains 20 residues. The DNA for the CDR3 is TGTGCCAGCAGCCAAGTGGGTACTAGCGGGAGGGCCTCAGGGGCCAACGTCCTGACTTTC. It is translated as CASSQVGTSGRASGANVLTF.

Only a few counts were recorded for this clonotype. The chain combines TRBV7-9 with TRBJ2-7; 9 bases fit TRBD1. CDR1 and CDR2 from the germline V gene are SEHNR and FQNEAQ (reference sequence). This CDR3 contains 15 residues. J was trimmed by 4 bases and V by 5 bases; bases with no gene match: 9. CDR3 loop: CASSPRDRVGYEQYF. The CDR3 DNA reads TGTGCCAGCAGCCCGCGGGACAGGGTGGGGTACGAGCAGTACTTC.